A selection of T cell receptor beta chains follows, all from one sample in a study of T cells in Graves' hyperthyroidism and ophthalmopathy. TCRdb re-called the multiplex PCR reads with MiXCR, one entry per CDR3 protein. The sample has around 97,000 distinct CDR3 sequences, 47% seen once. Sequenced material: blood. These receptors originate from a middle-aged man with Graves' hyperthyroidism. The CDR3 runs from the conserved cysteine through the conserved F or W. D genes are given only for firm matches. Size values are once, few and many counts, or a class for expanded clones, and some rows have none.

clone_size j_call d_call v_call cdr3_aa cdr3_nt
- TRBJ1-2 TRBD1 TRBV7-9 CASSSGTGGSNGYTF TGTGCCAGCAGCTCCGGGACAGGGGGCTCGAATGGCTACACCTTC
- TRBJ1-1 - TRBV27 CASSSRELNTEAFF TGTGCCAGCAGTTCGCGAGAGTTGAACACTGAAGCTTTCTTT
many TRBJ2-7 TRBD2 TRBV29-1 CSVGTSGRGEQYF TGCAGCGTTGGGACTAGCGGGAGGGGTGAGCAGTACTTC
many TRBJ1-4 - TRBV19 CASSMEEKLFF TGTGCCAGTAGTATGGAAGAAAAACTGTTTTTT
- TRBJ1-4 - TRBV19 CASRDRSFEELFF TGTGCCAGCAGAGATCGTTCGTTTGAAGAACTGTTTTTT
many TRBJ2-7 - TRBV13 CASSSTDKSSYEQYF TGTGCCAGCAGCTCTACGGACAAGAGCTCCTACGAGCAGTACTTC
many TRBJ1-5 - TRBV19 CASSPRLTAINQPQHF TGTGCCAGTAGCCCCCGTTTGACCGCCATAAATCAGCCCCAGCATTTT
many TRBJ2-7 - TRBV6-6 CASSYAGINYEQYF TGTGCCAGCAGTTACGCCGGGATCAACTACGAGCAGTACTTC
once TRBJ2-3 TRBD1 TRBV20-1 CSAYLQGAGTDTQYF TGCAGTGCATACCTACAGGGGGCGGGGACAGATACGCAGTATTTT
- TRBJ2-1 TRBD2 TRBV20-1 CSARGGLAGAYTDTQVF TGCAGTGCTAGAGGGGGACTAGCGGGGGCCTACACAGATACGCAGGTCTTC
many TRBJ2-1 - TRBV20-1 CSKGSYSYNEQFF TGCAGTAAGGGGTCCTACTCCTACAATGAGCAGTTCTTC
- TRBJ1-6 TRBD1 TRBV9 CASSVGQGDSPLHF TGTGCCAGCAGCGTGGGACAGGGGGATTCACCCCTCCACTTT
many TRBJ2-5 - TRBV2 CASSESGAPQETQYF TGTGCCAGCAGTGAATCAGGGGCTCCCCAAGAGACCCAGTACTTC
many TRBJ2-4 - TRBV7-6 CASSLLTGARGDIQYF TGTGCCAGCAGCCTCTTGACGGGGGCGCGAGGGGACATTCAGTACTTC